This T cell receptor (beta chain) was identified during a study of blood T cells in healthy people across ages. With a J-beta primer mix and a sample-barcoded 5' primer, a second PCR ran roughly 7 to 11 cycles. In TCRdb, the 5' RACE reads were re-called with MiXCR into one record per CDR3 protein. Counted here are 870,000 or so distinct CDR3 sequences, 29% occurring once; the ten biggest clones make up approximately 15%. This clonotype was detected a few times. One end of the junction does not line up with germline, which may come from a read error. The CDR3 is 17 amino acids. Germline CDR1 and CDR2: SGHTA and FQGNSA.

Sequenced input: blood. The TCR originated in a woman of 80 years or more in good health. The V and J genes are TRBV7-2 and TRBJ2-5, with 12 bases that match TRBD2. The CDR3 loop reads CAGSATASGGASETQYF. The CDR3 DNA is TGTGCCGGCAGCGCAACGGCTAGCGGGGGGGCCTCGGAGACCCAGTACTTC.